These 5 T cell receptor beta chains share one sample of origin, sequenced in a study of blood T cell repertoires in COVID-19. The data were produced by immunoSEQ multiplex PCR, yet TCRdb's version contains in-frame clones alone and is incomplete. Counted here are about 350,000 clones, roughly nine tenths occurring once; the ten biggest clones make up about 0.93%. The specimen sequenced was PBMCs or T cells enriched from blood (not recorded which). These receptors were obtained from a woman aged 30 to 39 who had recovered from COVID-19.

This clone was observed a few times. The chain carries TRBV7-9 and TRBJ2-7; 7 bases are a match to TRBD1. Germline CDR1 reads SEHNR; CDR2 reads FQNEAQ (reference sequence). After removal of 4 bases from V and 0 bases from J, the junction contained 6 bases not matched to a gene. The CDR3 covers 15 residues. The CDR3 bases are TGTGCCAGCAGCTCCCGGGACAGCCGCTCCTACGAGCAGTACTTC. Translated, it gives CASSSRDSRSYEQYF.

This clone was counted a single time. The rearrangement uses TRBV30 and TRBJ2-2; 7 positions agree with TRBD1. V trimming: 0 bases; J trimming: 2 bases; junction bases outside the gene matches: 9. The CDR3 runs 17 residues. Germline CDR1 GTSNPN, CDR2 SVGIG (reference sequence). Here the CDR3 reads CAWSVPRTGSNTGELFF. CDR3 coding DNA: TGTGCCTGGAGTGTACCGCGGACAGGAAGTAACACCGGGGAGCTGTTTTTT.

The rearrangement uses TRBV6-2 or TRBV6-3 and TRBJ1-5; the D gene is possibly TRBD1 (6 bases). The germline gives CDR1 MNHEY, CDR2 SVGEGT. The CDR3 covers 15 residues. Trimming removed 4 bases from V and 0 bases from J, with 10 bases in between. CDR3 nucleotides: TGTGCCAGCAGTTCCTGGACAGATAGCAATCAGCCCCAGCATTTT. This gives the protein CASSSWTDSNQPQHF.

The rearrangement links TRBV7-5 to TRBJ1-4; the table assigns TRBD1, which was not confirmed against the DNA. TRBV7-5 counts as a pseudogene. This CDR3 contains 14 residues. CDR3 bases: TGTGCCAGAAGCCGGACAGGGGGGGGCGAAAAACTGTTTTTT. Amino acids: CARSRTGGGEKLFF.

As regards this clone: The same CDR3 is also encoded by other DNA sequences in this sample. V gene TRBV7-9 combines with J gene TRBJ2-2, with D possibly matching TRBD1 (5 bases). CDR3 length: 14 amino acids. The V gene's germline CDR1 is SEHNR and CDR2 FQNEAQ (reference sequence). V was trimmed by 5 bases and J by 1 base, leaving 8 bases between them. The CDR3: CASSLGQNTGELFF. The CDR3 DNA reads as TGTGCCAGCAGCCTAGGACAGAACACCGGGGAGCTGTTTTTT.